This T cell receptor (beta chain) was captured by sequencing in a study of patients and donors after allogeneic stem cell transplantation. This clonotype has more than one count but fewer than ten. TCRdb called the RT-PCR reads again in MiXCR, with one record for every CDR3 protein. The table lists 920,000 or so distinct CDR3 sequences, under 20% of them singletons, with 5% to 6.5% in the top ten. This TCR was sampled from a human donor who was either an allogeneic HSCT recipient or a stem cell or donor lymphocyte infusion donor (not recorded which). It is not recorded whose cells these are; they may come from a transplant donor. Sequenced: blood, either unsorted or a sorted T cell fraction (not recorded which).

This CDR3 is CASSTGTGKGTQYF. The CDR3 bases are TGCGCCAGCAGCACCGGTACAGGGAAAGGGACCCAGTACTTC. The rearrangement joins TRBV5-1 to TRBJ2-5; tentative D call: TRBD1 (6 bases). The CDR3 loop spans 14 amino acids. Looked up from germline, CDR1 is SGHRS and CDR2 is YFSETQ. The ends were cut back, 4 bases at V and 7 bases at J, with 17 bases in the middle. Filled out from reference TRBV5-1 and TRBJ2-5, the complete variable domain reads KAGVTQTPRYLIKTRGQQVTLSCSPISGHRSVSWYQQTPGQGLQFLFEYFSETQRNKGNFPGRFSGRQFSNSRSEMNVSTLELGDSALYLCASSTGTGKGTQYFGPGTRLLVL.